The 6 T cell receptor beta chains below come from one sample, sequenced in a study of regulatory T cells in long-lasting Graves disease. Time point indicated: newly diagnosed GD, antithyroid drugs for less than 3 months. PBMC RNA was the source of the TCR library. iRepertoire HTBI primers and Arm-PCR of CDR3 regions built TCR beta libraries. One entry per CDR3 protein, called by TCRdb with MiXCR from the multiplex PCR reads. Found here are hundreds of thousands of distinct CDR3 sequences, around 16% of them singletons; the top ten hold under 9%. These same data were also listed under a study on T cells in Graves' hyperthyroidism and ophthalmopathy.

The source material was peripheral blood mononuclear cells (PBMCs), sampled at new diagnosis, from a patient treated with antithyroid drugs. These receptors were collected from a woman aged 35 to 49 with Graves disease.

This clonotype showed up just once. V and J are TRBV20-1 and TRBJ2-1; 12 bases match TRBD2. V lost 6 bases, J lost 6 bases, and 6 bases stayed unmatched. The CDR3 is 14 amino acids. The germline gives CDR1 DFQATT, CDR2 SNEGSKA (reference sequence). The CDR3 coding sequence is TGCAGTGCCATACTACTAGCGGGAGGCAATGAGCAGTTCTTC. This translates into CSAILLAGGNEQFF.

This clonotype was observed a few times. The V gene is TRBV9, the J gene TRBJ2-7; 10 bases align to TRBD2. J gave up 0 bases and V 1 base, and 7 bases lay outside the gene matches. This CDR3 is 17 amino acids long. Germline CDR1 and CDR2: SGDLS and YYNGEE. CDR3 in DNA: TGTGCCAGCAGCGTACTAGCGGGAGTGACGAGCTCCTACGAGCAGTACTTC. It yields the protein CASSVLAGVTSSYEQYF. The entire variable domain, with the rest obtained from reference TRBV9 and TRBJ2-7, is as follows: DSGVTQTPKHLITATGQRVTLRCSPRSGDLSVYWYQQSLDQGLQFLIQYYNGEERAKGNILERFSAQQFPDLHSELNLSSLELGDSALYFCASSVLAGVTSSYEQYFGPGTRLTVT.

The J gene is TRBJ2-5, the V gene TRBV6-9; the match to TRBD1 covers 12 bases. V lost 4 bases to trimming and J lost 2 bases; unmatched junction nucleotides: 5. Looked up from germline, CDR1 is MNHGY and CDR2 is SVAAGI. The CDR3 has 16 amino acids. In DNA form, the CDR3 reads TGTGCCAGCAGTTCCGAGGGACAGGGGGCTCAAGAGACCCAGTACTTC. Translated: CASSSEGQGAQETQYF.

At least ten counts were recorded for this clonotype. V is TRBV30 and J is TRBJ2-7; 12 bases fit TRBD1. The CDR3 has 13 amino acids. V lost 6 bases, J lost 4 bases, and 4 bases stayed unmatched. Germline V gives CDR1 GTSNPN, CDR2 SVGIG (reference sequence). CDR3 sequence: CACGGQGAYEQYF. The CDR3 DNA reads TGTGCCTGCGGGGGACAGGGGGCTTACGAGCAGTACTTC.

This clonotype was detected only a few times. This CDR3 fails to terminate in the conserved phenylalanine or tryptophan, so it likely reflects a read error. V and J are TRBV29-1 and TRBJ2-2; 7 nucleotides match TRBD2. The CDR3 loop spans 15 amino acids. The V gene end was trimmed by 0 bases and the J gene end by 0 bases; junction bases not matched to a gene: 1. Germline CDR1 reads SQVTM; CDR2 reads ANQGSEA. CDR3 nucleotides: TGCAGCGTTGAAGAGGGAGGGACGAACACCGGGGAGCTGTTTTCT. It codes for CSVEEGGTNTGELFS.

As to this clonotype: A far larger clone is one base from this, pointing to a likely read error. The V and J genes are TRBV11-3 and TRBJ1-1, with unresolved D. The CDR3 runs 14 residues. Germline values: CDR1 SGHNT, CDR2 YENEEA. Trimming shortened V by 0 bases and J by 4 bases, and 9 bases separated the two germline ends. The CDR3 DNA is TGTGCCAGCAGCTTAGAAGGCCCGAGCACTGAAGCTTTCTTT. Its translation: CASSLEGPSTEAFF. Variable domain in full (rest from reference TRBV11-3 and TRBJ1-1): EAGVVQSPRYKIIEKKQPVAFWCNPISGHNTLYWYLQNLGQGPELLIRYENEEAVDDSQLPKDRFSAERLKGVDSTLKIQPAELGDSAVYLCASSLEGPSTEAFFGQGTRLTVV.